This entry concerns a single T cell receptor (beta chain). Looked up from germline, CDR1 is SNHLY and CDR2 is FYNNEI. V gave up 5 bases and J gave up 7 bases; unmatched junction bases: 11. The CDR3 is 15 amino acids. The data were taken from a study of cytomegalovirus exposure and HLA in healthy donors. The PCR was carried out with 60 Vbeta primers and 13 Jbeta primers. TCRdb's copy holds only in-frame clones and misses some; the assay was immunoSEQ multiplex PCR. Here the sample spans about 150,000 clones, roughly 70% being singletons. The specimen sequenced was PBMCs. The chain carries TRBV2 and TRBJ2-1; 7 nucleotides agree with TRBD1. The receptor's source is a male donor in good health and CMV-seronegative. CDR3 sequence (DNA): TGTGCCAGCAGTCCCCGGGACAGTTATACGAATGAGCAGTTCTTC. It encodes CASSPRDSYTNEQFF.